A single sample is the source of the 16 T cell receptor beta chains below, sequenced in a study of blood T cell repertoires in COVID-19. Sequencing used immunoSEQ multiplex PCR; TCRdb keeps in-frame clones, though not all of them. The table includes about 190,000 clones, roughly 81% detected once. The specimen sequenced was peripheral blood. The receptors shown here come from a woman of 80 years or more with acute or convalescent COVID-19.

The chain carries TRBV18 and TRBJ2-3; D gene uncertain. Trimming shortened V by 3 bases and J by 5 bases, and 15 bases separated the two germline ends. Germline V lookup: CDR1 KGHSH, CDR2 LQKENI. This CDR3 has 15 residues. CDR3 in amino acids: CASSPRTLSGDTQYF. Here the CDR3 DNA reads TGTGCCAGCTCACCGAGAACCTTGTCTGGAGATACGCAGTATTTT.

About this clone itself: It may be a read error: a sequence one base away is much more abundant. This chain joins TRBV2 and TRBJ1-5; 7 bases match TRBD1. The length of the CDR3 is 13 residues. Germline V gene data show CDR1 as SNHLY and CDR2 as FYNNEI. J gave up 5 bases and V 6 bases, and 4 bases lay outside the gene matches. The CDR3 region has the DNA TGTGCCAGCAGCCGGGACAGAGATCAGCCCCAGCATTTT. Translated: CASSRDRDQPQHF.

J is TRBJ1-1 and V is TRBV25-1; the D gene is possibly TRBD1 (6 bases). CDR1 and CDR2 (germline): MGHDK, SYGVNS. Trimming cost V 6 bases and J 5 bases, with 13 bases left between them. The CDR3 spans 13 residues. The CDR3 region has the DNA TGTGCCAGCAGGGGACCAGGGGAAACTGAAGCTTTCTTT. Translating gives CASRGPGETEAFF. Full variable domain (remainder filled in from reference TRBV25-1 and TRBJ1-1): EADIYQTPRYLVIGTGKKITLECSQTMGHDKMYWYQQDPGMELHLIHYSYGVNSTEKGDLSSESTVSRIRTEHFPLTLESARPSHTSQYLCASRGPGETEAFFGQGTRLTVV.

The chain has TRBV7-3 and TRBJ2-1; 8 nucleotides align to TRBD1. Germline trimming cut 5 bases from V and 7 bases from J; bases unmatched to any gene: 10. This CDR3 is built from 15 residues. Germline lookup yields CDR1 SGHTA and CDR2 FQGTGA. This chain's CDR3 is CASSVRQGTPNEQFF. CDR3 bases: TGTGCCAGCAGCGTACGACAGGGGACACCTAATGAGCAGTTCTTC.

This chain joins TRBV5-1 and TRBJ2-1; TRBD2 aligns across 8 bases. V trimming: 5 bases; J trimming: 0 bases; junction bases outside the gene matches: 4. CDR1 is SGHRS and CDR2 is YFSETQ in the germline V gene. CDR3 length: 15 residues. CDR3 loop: CASSGGRSSYNEQFF. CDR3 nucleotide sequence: TGCGCCAGCAGTGGCGGGAGGAGCTCCTACAATGAGCAGTTCTTC.

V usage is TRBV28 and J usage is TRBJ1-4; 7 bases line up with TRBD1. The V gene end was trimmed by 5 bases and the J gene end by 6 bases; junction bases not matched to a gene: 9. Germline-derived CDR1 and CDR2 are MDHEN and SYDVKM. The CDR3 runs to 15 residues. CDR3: CASSPTGVGDEKLFF. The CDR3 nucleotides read TGTGCCAGCAGTCCTACAGGGGTTGGGGATGAAAAACTGTTTTTT.

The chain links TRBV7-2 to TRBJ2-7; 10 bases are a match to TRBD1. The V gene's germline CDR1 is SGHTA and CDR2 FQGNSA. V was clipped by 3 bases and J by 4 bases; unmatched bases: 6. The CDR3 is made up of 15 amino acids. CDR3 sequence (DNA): TGTGCCAGCAGCTTTATGACAGGGGGCCAGTACGAGCAGTACTTC. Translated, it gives CASSFMTGGQYEQYF.

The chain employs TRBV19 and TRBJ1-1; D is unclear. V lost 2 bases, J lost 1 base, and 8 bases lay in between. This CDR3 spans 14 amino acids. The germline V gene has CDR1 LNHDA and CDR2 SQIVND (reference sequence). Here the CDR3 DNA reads TGTGCCAGTAGTATATTCGCGGAGAACACTGAAGCTTTCTTT. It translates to CASSIFAENTEAFF. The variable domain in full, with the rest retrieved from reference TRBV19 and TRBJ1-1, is DGGITQSPKYLFRKEGQNVTLSCEQNLNHDAMYWYRQDPGQGLRLIYYSQIVNDFQKGDIAEGYSVSREKKESFPLTVTSAQKNPTAFYLCASSIFAENTEAFFGQGTRLTVV.

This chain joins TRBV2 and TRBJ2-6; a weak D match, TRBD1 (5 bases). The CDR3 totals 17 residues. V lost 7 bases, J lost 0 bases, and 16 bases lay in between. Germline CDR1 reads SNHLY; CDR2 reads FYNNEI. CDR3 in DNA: TGTGCCAGCAAGGGGCACAGTCGCACCTCTGGGGCCAACGTCCTGACTTTC. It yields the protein CASKGHSRTSGANVLTF.

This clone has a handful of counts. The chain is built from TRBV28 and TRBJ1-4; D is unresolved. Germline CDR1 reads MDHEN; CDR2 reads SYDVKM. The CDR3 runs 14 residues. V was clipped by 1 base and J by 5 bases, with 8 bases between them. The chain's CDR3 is CASSLSGSNEKLFF. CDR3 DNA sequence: TGTGCCAGCAGTTTATCAGGCAGCAATGAAAAACTGTTTTTT.

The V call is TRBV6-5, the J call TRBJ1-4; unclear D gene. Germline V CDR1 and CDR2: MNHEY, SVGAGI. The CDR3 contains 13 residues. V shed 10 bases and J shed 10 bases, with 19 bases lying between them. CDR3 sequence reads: CATKIRDFGKLFF. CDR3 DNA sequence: TGTGCCACCAAAATCCGGGATTTCGGAAAACTGTTTTTT.

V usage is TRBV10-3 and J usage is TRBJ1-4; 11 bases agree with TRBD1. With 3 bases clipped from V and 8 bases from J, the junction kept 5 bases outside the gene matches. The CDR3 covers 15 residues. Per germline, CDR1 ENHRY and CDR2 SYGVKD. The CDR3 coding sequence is TGTGCCATCAGTGAAAGGACAGGGGGCATGGAAAAACTGTTTTTT. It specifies CAISERTGGMEKLFF.

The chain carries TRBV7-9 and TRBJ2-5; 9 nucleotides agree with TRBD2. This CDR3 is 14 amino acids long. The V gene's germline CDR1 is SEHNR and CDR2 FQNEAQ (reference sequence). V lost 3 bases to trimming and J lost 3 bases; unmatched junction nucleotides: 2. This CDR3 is CASSLGLAEETQYF. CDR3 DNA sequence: TGTGCCAGCAGCTTGGGACTAGCCGAAGAGACCCAGTACTTC.

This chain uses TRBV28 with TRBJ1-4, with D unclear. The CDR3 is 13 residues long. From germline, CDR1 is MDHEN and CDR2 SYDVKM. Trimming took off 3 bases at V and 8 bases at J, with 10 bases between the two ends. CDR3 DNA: TGTGCCAGCAGTTTGTCTGTAGAAGAAAAACTGTTTTTT. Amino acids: CASSLSVEEKLFF.

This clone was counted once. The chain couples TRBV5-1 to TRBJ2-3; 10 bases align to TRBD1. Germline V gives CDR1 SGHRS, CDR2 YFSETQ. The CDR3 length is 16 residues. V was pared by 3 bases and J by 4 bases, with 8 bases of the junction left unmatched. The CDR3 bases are TGCGCCAGCAGCTCTGGGGACAGGGGAGGTTCAGATACGCAGTATTTT. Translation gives CASSSGDRGGSDTQYF.

This chain's CDR3 is CASTRGVQETQYF. In nucleotides, the CDR3 is TGTGCCAGCACCCGCGGGGTTCAAGAGACCCAGTACTTC. V gene TRBV5-4 combines with J gene TRBJ2-5; tentatively, D is TRBD2 (6 bases). Germline CDR1 reads SGHNT; CDR2 reads YYREEE (reference sequence). Trimming removed 6 bases at V and 2 bases at J, with 11 bases between. This CDR3 region has 13 residues.